Below, 32 T cell receptor beta chains from the same sample are listed, as sequenced in a study of immune heterogeneity within non-small cell lung tumors. Per sample, around 600 ng of bulk tumor genomic DNA was the template used. Primary tumors were biopsied several times each, far apart, intraoperatively. Curative surgery was performed on patients who had untreated, newly diagnosed non-small cell lung cancer. The authors amplified TCR beta CDR3 by multiplex PCR with 32 V and 13 J primers. TCRdb re-called the multiplex PCR reads through MiXCR, storing one row per CDR3 protein. The sample records approximately 5,000 distinct CDR3 sequences, 20% to 25% being singletons. The sample consisted of lung tumor tissue. Receptor source: a man aged 55 to 70 with non-small cell lung cancer.

By frequency in the sample, this clonotype is medium-sized. This chain uses TRBV6-1 with TRBJ1-5, with no clear D. Germline V gene lookup returns CDR1 MNHNS and CDR2 SASEGT. V was pared by 7 bases and J by 0 bases, with 13 bases between. The CDR3 spans 15 residues. CDR3 amino acids: CASIELWGSNQPQHF. In DNA form, the CDR3 reads TGTGCCAGCATTGAGCTCTGGGGTAGCAATCAGCCCCAGCATTTT.

This clonotype is medium-sized in the sample. The chain couples TRBV6-1 to TRBJ2-3; 11 nucleotides agree with TRBD2. The junction had 6 bases not matched to a gene; V was cut back by 5 bases and J by 5 bases. The germline CDR1 and CDR2 sequences are MNHNS and SASEGT. The CDR3 is made up of 15 amino acids. CDR3 DNA: TGTGCCAGCAGTCCAGGGACTAGCGGTGGAGATACGCAGTATTTT. Its protein is CASSPGTSGGDTQYF.

Note on this clonotype: Mismatch with germline at one junction end may stem from a read error. The CDR3 spells CASSLGQPQRF. The CDR3 bases are TGTGCCAGCAGCTTAGGTCAGCCCCAGCGTTTT. The V call is TRBV5-8, the J call TRBJ1-5; D remains unclear. The CDR3 runs 11 residues. Germline V gene sequence: CDR1 SGHTS, CDR2 YDEGEE.

The chain couples TRBV7-2 to TRBJ1-6; D not resolved. The CDR3 contains 14 residues. Germline assignment: CDR1 SGHTA and CDR2 FQGNSA. Trimming left V 9 bases short and J 7 bases short, with 16 bases between. The CDR3 region has the DNA TGTGCCAGAGGCGGGCCGTCGAAAAATTCACCCCTCCACTTT. Amino acid sequence: CARGGPSKNSPLHF.

This clonotype came up a few times. The rearrangement links TRBV4-1 to TRBJ1-1; maybe TRBD1 (5 bases). Germline CDR1 reads MGHRA; CDR2 reads YSYEKL. This CDR3 contains 16 residues. Trimming took 3 bases from V and 3 from J, leaving 17 bases between them. CDR3 in DNA: TGCGCCAGCAGCCACCCCCCCGGACAAGGAGACACTGAAGCTTTCTTT. Protein product: CASSHPPGQGDTEAFF.

V usage is TRBV28 and J usage is TRBJ2-4; the D gene is possibly TRBD2 (5 bases). In germline, CDR1 is MDHEN, CDR2 SYDVKM. Trimming removed 2 bases from V and 0 bases from J, with 14 bases in between. The CDR3 runs to 17 residues. The DNA of the CDR3 is TGTGCCAGCAGTTTAGAGGGCGGACGTCTAGCCAAAAACATTCAGTACTTC. It is translated as CASSLEGGRLAKNIQYF.

The chain is built from TRBV7-3 and TRBJ2-1, with D perhaps TRBD1 or TRBD2 (7 bases each). The CDR3 sequence is 15 residues long. The ends were cut back, 0 bases at V and 7 bases at J, with 13 bases in the middle. Germline CDR1 and CDR2: SGHTA and FQGTGA. The CDR3 DNA sequence: TGTGCCAGCAGCTTAACTGGGCAGGGGGGGAATGAGCAGTTCTTC. This translates into CASSLTGQGGNEQFF.

Worth noting for this clonotype: A read error is possible here, since a much larger clone lies one base away. The V and J genes are TRBV11-2 and TRBJ2-7; D is ambiguous. CDR1 is SGHAT, CDR2 FQNNGV, per germline. The CDR3 loop spans 11 amino acids. Trimming stripped 5 bases from V and 2 bases from J, with 4 bases between. The CDR3 sequence: CASSLAYEQYF. The CDR3 DNA follows: TGTGCCAGCAGCCTCGCCTACGAGCAGTACTTC.

This clonotype is large in the sample. The rearrangement links TRBV6-1 to TRBJ2-7; D uncertain. Per germline, CDR1 MNHNS and CDR2 SASEGT. The CDR3 runs to 11 residues. Deletions cut 3 bases from V and 3 bases from J, with 3 bases between. The CDR3 spells CASSELYEQYF. The CDR3 DNA is TGTGCCAGCAGTGAGCTCTACGAGCAGTACTTC.

This clonotype is deemed medium-sized. The J gene is TRBJ1-3, the V gene TRBV6-1, with no clear D. The CDR3 consists of 12 residues. V lost 4 bases, J lost 8 bases, and 9 bases lay in between. The V gene's germline CDR1 is MNHNS and CDR2 SASEGT. The CDR3 region has the DNA TGTGCCAGCAGTGTGGCTTGGGACACCATATATTTT. Protein sequence: CASSVAWDTIYF.

The chain carries TRBV20-1 and TRBJ2-1; perhaps D is TRBD1 or TRBD2 (6 bases each). The CDR3 is 15 residues long. Germline V lookup: CDR1 DFQATT, CDR2 SNEGSKA (reference sequence). The V end was cut by 1 base, the J end by 2 bases, with 12 bases between. In nucleotides, the CDR3 is TGCAGTGCTAGAGCCCGCGGGACACCCTACAATGAGCAGTTCTTC. This sequence encodes CSARARGTPYNEQFF.

A note on this clonotype: An end of the junction differs from the germline gene, which may be a read error. This sequence joins TRBV19 and TRBJ2-3; the D gene is possibly TRBD1 (6 bases). The CDR3 has 13 amino acids. Germline V CDR1 and CDR2: LNHDA, SQIVND (reference sequence). CDR3 in amino acids: CASSRTATDTQYF. In DNA, the CDR3 is TGTGCTAGTAGTCGGACAGCCACAGATACGCAGTATTTT.

This sequence joins TRBV11-3 and TRBJ2-3, with 8 bases aligning to TRBD2. The V gene's germline CDR1 is SGHNT and CDR2 YENEEA. V dropped 1 base and J dropped 2; count of bases not matched to a gene: 2. This CDR3 comprises 15 residues. CDR3 in DNA: TGTGCCAGCAGCTTAGCGGGAGGGCCCACAGATACGCAGTATTTT. Translated, it gives CASSLAGGPTDTQYF.

This clonotype has a handful of counts. This chain connects TRBV29-1 to TRBJ2-2; 9 nucleotides agree with TRBD1. CDR1 SQVTM and CDR2 ANQGSEA come from the germline V gene. The V and J ends lost 6 bases and 8 bases, in that order; junction bases with no gene match: 7. There are 13 residues in the CDR3. The CDR3 spells CSVLPGQGGELFF. CDR3 nucleotide sequence: TGCAGCGTCCTCCCGGGACAGGGAGGGGAGCTGTTTTTT.

Only a few counts were recorded for this clonotype. The V gene is TRBV28, the J gene TRBJ1-5; 11 nucleotides match TRBD1. The CDR3 spans 15 residues. V lost 1 base and J lost 5; bases outside the gene matches: 1. Germline V gene data show CDR1 as MDHEN and CDR2 as SYDVKM. Here the CDR3 reads CASSLSGQGDQPQHF. The DNA for the CDR3 is TGTGCCAGCAGTTTATCGGGACAGGGGGATCAGCCCCAGCATTTT.

The chain links TRBV20-1 to TRBJ2-7; TRBD2 matches 14 bases. The CDR3 consists of 14 residues. CDR1 DFQATT and CDR2 SNEGSKA come from the germline V gene (reference sequence). J lost 3 bases, V lost 5 bases, and 3 bases had no gene match. CDR3 DNA sequence: TGCAGTGCTCGCGGACTAGCGGGAGGCTACGAGCAGTACTTC. It is translated as CSARGLAGGYEQYF.

This clonotype appeared a few times. The rearrangement joins TRBV6-6 to TRBJ2-1; D ambiguous. Germline lookup yields CDR1 MNHNY and CDR2 SVGAGI (reference sequence). V gave up 2 bases and J gave up 5 bases, with 7 bases separating them. The CDR3 is 13 amino acids. For the CDR3, the DNA is TGTGCCAGCAGTTACGGATGGAACAATGAGCAGTTCTTC. Translation: CASSYGWNNEQFF.

The chain carries TRBV19 and TRBJ2-1; 8 nucleotides agree with TRBD2. Germline CDR1 and CDR2: LNHDA and SQIVND (reference sequence). After removal of 2 bases from V and 4 bases from J, the junction contained 4 bases not matched to a gene. CDR3 length equals 15 residues. CDR3 residues: CASSIKAGAYNEQFF. The CDR3 nucleotides are TGTGCCAGTAGTATAAAAGCGGGGGCATACAATGAGCAGTTCTTC.

There are a few counts of this clonotype. V and J are TRBV6-5 and TRBJ2-7; D is perhaps TRBD1 or TRBD2 (7 bases each). With 0 bases removed from V and 5 bases from J, the gap between germline ends came to 17 bases. The CDR3 runs to 16 residues. Germline CDR1 is MNHEY and CDR2 is SVGAGI. The CDR3 sequence: CASSYSGQGGADEQYF. The CDR3 nucleotides are TGTGCCAGCAGTTACTCAGGGCAGGGGGGGGCGGACGAGCAGTACTTC.

The J gene is TRBJ1-5, the V gene TRBV20-1; possibly TRBD1 for D (5 bases). Germline V gives CDR1 DFQATT, CDR2 SNEGSKA (reference sequence). V lost 6 bases and J lost 2, with 11 bases in between. This CDR3 has 13 residues. The CDR3 spells CSAGGKGNQPQHF. CDR3 DNA sequence: TGCAGTGCCGGGGGTAAGGGCAATCAGCCCCAGCATTTT.

This clonotype showed up just a few times. V gene TRBV11-2 combines with J gene TRBJ2-4; 7 bases fit TRBD2. Germline CDR1 reads SGHAT; CDR2 reads FQNNGV. The CDR3 consists of 17 residues. The V segment lost 4 bases and the J segment 0 bases; nucleotides outside the gene matches: 9. The CDR3 sequence is CASSWDYQSLAKNIQYF. The CDR3 DNA is TGTGCCAGCAGCTGGGACTACCAGAGCCTAGCCAAAAACATTCAGTACTTC.

The chain joins TRBV19 to TRBJ1-5, with D unclear. The CDR3 totals 16 residues. Trimming shortened V by 10 bases and J by 0 bases, and 19 bases separated the two germline ends. Germline CDR1 LNHDA, CDR2 SQIVND (reference sequence). DNA for the CDR3: TGTGCCACGACCCAAAGGCCAGCATATAGCAATCAGCCCCAGCATTTT. Its translation is CATTQRPAYSNQPQHF.

By sample share, this clonotype is medium-sized. The chain recombines TRBV5-6 with TRBJ2-7; 11 bases line up with TRBD2. The CDR3 extends over 15 amino acids. The trim removed 0 bases at V and 3 bases at J, leaving 2 bases unmatched. Germline V CDR1 and CDR2: SGHDT, YYEEEE. The CDR3 loop reads CASSLAGTSGYEQYF. The CDR3 DNA reads TGTGCCAGCAGCTTGGCGGGGACTAGCGGCTACGAGCAGTACTTC.

V usage is TRBV30 and J usage is TRBJ1-1, with D perhaps matching TRBD1 (5 bases). V lost 5 bases and J 0 bases, leaving 13 bases between the germline ends. The CDR3 sequence is 14 residues long. The V gene's germline CDR1 is GTSNPN and CDR2 SVGIG (reference sequence). CDR3 protein: CAWDLGTVNTEAFF. Written as DNA, the CDR3 is TGTGCCTGGGATTTGGGGACGGTGAACACTGAAGCTTTCTTT.

The chain uses TRBV6-2 or TRBV6-3 and TRBJ2-2, with 11 bases identical to TRBD2. The CDR3 runs to 17 residues. Germline lookup yields CDR1 MNHEY and CDR2 SVGEGT. J was trimmed by 0 bases and V by 2 bases; bases with no gene match: 2. CDR3 nucleotides: TGTGCCAGCAGTTACCGGACTAGCGGGTCGAACACCGGGGAGCTGTTTTTT. It is translated as CASSYRTSGSNTGELFF.

This rearrangement joins TRBV5-1 to TRBJ2-1; no firm D call. The ends were cut back, 0 bases at V and 6 bases at J, with 10 bases in the middle. The CDR3 extends over 14 amino acids. Germline V lookup: CDR1 SGHRS, CDR2 YFSETQ. The CDR3 protein is CASSLVPDTNEQFF. CDR3 DNA sequence: TGCGCCAGCAGCTTGGTCCCCGATACCAATGAGCAGTTCTTC.

With regard to this clonotype: An end of the junction does not agree with germline; a read error may underlie this. The V call is TRBV6-2 or TRBV6-3, the J call TRBJ2-1, with 7 bases that match TRBD2. Germline V gives CDR1 MNHEY, CDR2 SVGEGT. The CDR3 sequence is 15 residues long. As DNA, the CDR3 is TGTGCCAGCAGTTACGGCGGGAGCGGTTTGAATGAGCAGTCCTTC. Its translation: CASSYGGSGLNEQSF.

Judged by abundance, this clonotype is medium-sized. The chain carries TRBV12-3 or TRBV12-4 and TRBJ2-2, with 14 bases aligning to TRBD2. This CDR3 is 16 amino acids long. V dropped 5 bases and J dropped 3; count of bases not matched to a gene: 2. The CDR3 nucleotides are TGTGCCAGCAGTCGACTAGCGGGAGGGCACACCGGGGAGCTGTTTTTT. It specifies CASSRLAGGHTGELFF.

This clonotype has just a few counts. CDR3 sequence (DNA): TGTGCCAGCAGAACTCCGCGGGACAGCTCCTACGAGCAGTACTTC. Its protein is CASRTPRDSSYEQYF. V usage is TRBV6-1 and J usage is TRBJ2-7; D possibly corresponds to TRBD1 (7 bases). There are 15 residues in the CDR3. Looked up from germline, CDR1 is MNHNS and CDR2 is SASEGT. V gave up 6 bases and J gave up 0 bases, with 15 bases separating them.

On this clonotype itself: This may arise from a read error, as a much more abundant clone is one base away. J is TRBJ1-2 and V is TRBV19, with 7 bases that match TRBD1. Germline-derived CDR1 and CDR2 are LNHDA and SQIVND (reference sequence). The CDR3 spans 14 residues. CDR3 sequence reads: CVSSSGQAYNPYTF. In nucleotides, the CDR3 is TGTGTCAGTAGTAGCGGACAGGCCTATAACCCCTACACCTTC.

This clonotype was found a few times. V gene TRBV19 combines with J gene TRBJ2-3; 11 bases match TRBD2. Germline V CDR1 and CDR2: LNHDA, SQIVND (reference sequence). CDR3 length: 15 amino acids. V lost 8 bases, J lost 8 bases, and 12 bases stayed unmatched. The CDR3 here is CASSTSGSGPGTQYF. CDR3 in DNA: TGTGCCAGTTCAACTAGCGGGAGTGGCCCCGGTACGCAGTATTTT.

The sample holds one count of this clonotype. The chain couples TRBV6-5 to TRBJ2-1, with 13 bases fitting TRBD2. The germline gives CDR1 MNHEY, CDR2 SVGAGI. This CDR3 comprises 15 residues. V dropped 4 bases and J dropped 5; count of bases not matched to a gene: 2. CDR3 protein: CASSFGTSGDNEQFF. As DNA, the CDR3 is TGTGCCAGCAGTTTCGGGACTAGCGGGGACAATGAGCAGTTCTTC.